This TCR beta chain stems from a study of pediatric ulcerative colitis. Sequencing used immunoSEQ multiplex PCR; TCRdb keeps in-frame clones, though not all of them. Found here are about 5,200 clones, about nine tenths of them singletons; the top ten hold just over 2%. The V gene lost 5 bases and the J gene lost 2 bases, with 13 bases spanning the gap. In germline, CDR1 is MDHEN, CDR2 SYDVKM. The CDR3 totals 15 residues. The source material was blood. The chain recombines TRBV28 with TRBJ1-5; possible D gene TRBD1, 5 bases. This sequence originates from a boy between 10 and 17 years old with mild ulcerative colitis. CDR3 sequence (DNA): TGTGCCAGCAGTACCCGACAGTCCGGCAATCAGCCCCAGCATTTT. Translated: CASSTRQSGNQPQHF.